One and the same sample provided the 22 T cell receptor beta chains below, sequenced in a study of shared T cell receptors in the human thymus. Profiling relied on immunoSEQ multiplex PCR, and the TCRdb table lists in-frame clones only, not all of them. The data hold roughly 660,000 clones, with approximately 90% observed a single time. A further study also used this sample, focusing on human thymus T cells.

Sequenced: thymocytes. The receptors stem from a boy in the first two years of life with a congenital heart defect.

J is TRBJ2-2 and V is TRBV7-9, with TRBD2 identical over 11 bases. Germline assignment: CDR1 SEHNR and CDR2 FQNEAQ (reference sequence). The CDR3 length is 17 residues. The V gene end was trimmed by 5 bases and the J gene end by 3 bases; junction bases not matched to a gene: 8. In nucleotides, the CDR3 is TGTGCCAGCAGCAACCACCGGACTAGCGGGTACACCGGGGAGCTGTTTTTT. Its translation: CASSNHRTSGYTGELFF. Complete variable domain (other parts from reference TRBV7-9 and TRBJ2-2): DTGVSQNPRHKITKRGQNVTFRCDPISEHNRLYWYRQTLGQGPEFLTYFQNEAQLEKSRLLSDRFSAERPKGSFSTLEIQRTEQGDSAMYLCASSNHRTSGYTGELFFGEGSRLTVL.

This clone was observed a single time. The CDR3 here is CASSFPGTSGAYNEQFF. CDR3 sequence (DNA): TGTGCCAGCAGCTTCCCGGGGACTAGCGGAGCCTACAATGAGCAGTTCTTC. The rearrangement uses TRBV7-8 and TRBJ2-1, with 11 nucleotides matching TRBD2. The CDR3 has 17 residues. The trim removed 3 bases at V and 2 bases at J, leaving 6 bases unmatched. CDR1 and CDR2 from the germline V gene are SGHVS and FQNEAQ.

The V gene is TRBV1, the J gene TRBJ1-1; whether TRBD1, the table's D call, matches the DNA was not checked. TRBV1 is listed as a pseudogene. The CDR3 loop spans 16 amino acids. CDR3 amino acids: CTSSHYRGLADTEAFF. CDR3 in DNA: TGCACCAGCAGCCATTACAGGGGGCTGGCAGACACTGAAGCTTTCTTT.

The chain uses TRBV11-3 and TRBJ2-3, with D perhaps matching TRBD2 (5 bases). V was pared by 0 bases and J by 5 bases, with 6 bases between. The CDR3 is made up of 13 amino acids. Germline-derived CDR1 and CDR2 are SGHNT and YENEEA. CDR3 sequence: CASSLDTRDTQYF. The DNA for the CDR3 is TGTGCCAGCAGCTTAGATACTAGAGATACGCAGTATTTT. The full variable domain, in which reference TRBV11-3 and TRBJ2-3 provide the parts outside the CDR3, is EAGVVQSPRYKIIEKKQPVAFWCNPISGHNTLYWYLQNLGQGPELLIRYENEEAVDDSQLPKDRFSAERLKGVDSTLKIQPAELGDSAVYLCASSLDTRDTQYFGPGTRLTVL.

The chain is built from TRBV7-9 and TRBJ1-5, with a weak D call TRBD1 (5 bases). Germline CDR1 reads SEHNR; CDR2 reads FQNEAQ (reference sequence). The germline V and J ends were trimmed by 3 bases and 6 bases, with 6 bases remaining between them. The CDR3 has 12 amino acids. The CDR3 nucleotides are TGTGCCAGCAGCTTGGGGGGTCAGCCCCAGCATTTT. It codes for CASSLGGQPQHF.

This chain uses TRBV5-1 with TRBJ2-5; D might be TRBD2 (5 bases). V was trimmed by 3 bases and J by 2 bases, leaving 11 bases between them. This CDR3 comprises 14 residues. Germline values: CDR1 SGHRS, CDR2 YFSETQ. The CDR3 nucleotides are TGCGCCAGCAGCTCACGGCGGGCTCAAGAGACCCAGTACTTC. Its protein is CASSSRRAQETQYF.

This clone was detected only a few times. Other DNA sequences of this sample code for an identical CDR3. V usage is TRBV29-1 and J usage is TRBJ2-7, with 10 bases aligning to TRBD1. The germline V gene has CDR1 SQVTM and CDR2 ANQGSEA. The V and J ends lost 5 bases and 3 bases, in that order; junction bases with no gene match: 4. The CDR3 spans 13 residues. Here the CDR3 DNA reads TGCAGCGTTCCGGGACAGGGGAGCTACGAGCAGTACTTC. It encodes CSVPGQGSYEQYF.

The genes are TRBV30 and TRBJ1-1, with 8 bases fitting TRBD1. V dropped 3 bases and J dropped 3; count of bases not matched to a gene: 12. The CDR3 contains 16 residues. Germline assignment: CDR1 GTSNPN and CDR2 SVGIG (reference sequence). CDR3 protein: CAWSVTGTGPYTEAFF. CDR3 sequence (DNA): TGTGCCTGGAGCGTAACCGGGACAGGACCCTACACTGAAGCTTTCTTT. The entire variable domain, with the rest obtained from reference TRBV30 and TRBJ1-1, is as follows: SQTIHQWPATLVQPVGSPLSLECTVEGTSNPNLYWYRQAAGRGLQLLFYSVGIGQISSEVPQNLSASRPQDRQFILSSKKLLLSDSGFYLCAWSVTGTGPYTEAFFGQGTRLTVV.

This chain joins TRBV10-3 and TRBJ1-2; TRBD1 might be the D (5 bases). With 4 bases removed from V and 8 bases from J, the gap between germline ends came to 11 bases. This CDR3 spans 12 amino acids. Germline CDR1 ENHRY, CDR2 SYGVKD. The chain's CDR3 is CAISARQTGYTF. The DNA of the CDR3 is TGTGCCATCAGTGCCCGACAGACAGGCTACACCTTC.

This chain links TRBV12-5 with TRBJ2-4; the match to TRBD2 covers 8 bases. The V gene end was trimmed by 1 base and the J gene end by 9 bases; junction bases not matched to a gene: 11. In germline, CDR1 is LGHNT, CDR2 FRNRAP. The length of the CDR3 is 16 residues. The CDR3 loop is CASGLATAGREVIQYF. The CDR3 bases are TGTGCTAGTGGTTTGGCGACTGCCGGGAGGGAGGTCATTCAGTACTTC. Looking up the rest from reference TRBV12-5 and TRBJ2-4 gives the full variable domain: DARVTQTPRHKVTEMGQEVTMRCQPILGHNTVFWYRQTMMQGLELLAYFRNRAPLDDSGMPKDRFSAEMPDATLATLKIQPSEPRDSAVYFCASGLATAGREVIQYFGAGTRLSVL.

The chain is built from TRBV5-1 and TRBJ2-5, with D possibly matching TRBD1 (5 bases). The DNA end favors TRBJ2-7, so the J call may be wrong. The CDR3 runs 14 residues. The germline V gene encodes CDR1 SGHRS and CDR2 YFSETQ. CDR3 protein: CASSLAGQFYEQYF. In DNA form, the CDR3 reads TGCGCCAGCAGCTTGGCAGGACAATTCTACGAGCAGTACTTC.

V usage is TRBV2 and J usage is TRBJ2-3, with D perhaps TRBD2 (5 bases). The CDR3 consists of 17 residues. Germline V lookup: CDR1 SNHLY, CDR2 FYNNEI. Trimming took 7 bases from V and 2 from J, leaving 22 bases between them. The CDR3 sequence: CASNQLSERNDTDTQYF. CDR3 coding DNA: TGTGCCAGCAATCAATTATCGGAGCGGAACGACACAGATACGCAGTATTTT.

The chain couples TRBV4-2 to TRBJ2-7; the D is unclear. Per the germline V gene, CDR1 is LGHNA and CDR2 is YNFKEQ. This CDR3 spans 13 amino acids. The V and J ends lost 0 bases and 7 bases respectively, with 10 bases between them. CDR3: CASSQDYGGEQYF. For the CDR3, the DNA is TGTGCCAGCAGCCAAGATTATGGCGGTGAGCAGTACTTC.

The chain combines TRBV30 with TRBJ2-1; 7 bases match TRBD1. V shed 2 bases, J shed 12 bases, and the junction held 7 bases outside the gene matches. There are 12 residues in the CDR3. Germline CDR1 and CDR2: GTSNPN and SVGIG (reference sequence). The CDR3 DNA is TGTGCCTGGAGTCACAGGGGAATGGGGCAGTTCTTC. It yields the protein CAWSHRGMGQFF.

The count of this clone is one. The chain combines TRBV6-5 with TRBJ1-1; D might be TRBD1 (6 bases). V lost 10 bases to trimming and J lost 7 bases, with 13 bases between them. Germline V gene sequence: CDR1 MNHEY, CDR2 SVGAGI. The CDR3 consists of 11 residues. CDR3 sequence: CATSLDSEAFF. Written as DNA, the CDR3 is TGTGCCACCTCCTTGGACAGTGAAGCTTTCTTT.

This chain connects TRBV5-8 to TRBJ2-7, with TRBD1 matching over 7 bases. The V and J ends lost 1 base and 4 bases, in that order; junction bases with no gene match: 8. CDR3 length: 15 residues. Germline V gene sequence: CDR1 SGHTS, CDR2 YDEGEE. The CDR3: CASSLPSGTVYEQYF. In DNA form, the CDR3 reads TGTGCCAGCAGCTTGCCGTCCGGGACAGTGTACGAGCAGTACTTC.

V is TRBV28 and J is TRBJ1-1; tentative D call: TRBD1 (5 bases). In germline, CDR1 is MDHEN, CDR2 SYDVKM. The CDR3 has 14 amino acids. V was cut by 3 bases and J by 1 base, with 9 bases left in between. DNA for the CDR3: TGTGCCAGCAGTTTTAGGCAGGGGAACACTGAAGCTTTCTTT. Protein: CASSFRQGNTEAFF.

V usage is TRBV4-1 and J usage is TRBJ1-4; D is perhaps TRBD1 (5 bases). Germline values: CDR1 MGHRA, CDR2 YSYEKL. The V gene lost 0 bases and the J gene lost 6 bases, with 20 bases spanning the gap. The CDR3 loop spans 18 amino acids. CDR3: CASSQELRVGGEDEKLFF. The CDR3 DNA reads as TGCGCCAGCAGCCAAGAGCTTCGTGTCGGGGGAGAAGATGAAAAACTGTTTTTT.

The CDR3 spells CASSATPTGGRANEQFF. The CDR3 DNA is TGTGCCAGCAGCGCCACGCCGACTGGCGGGAGGGCCAATGAGCAGTTCTTC. The chain recombines TRBV9 with TRBJ2-1; TRBD2 aligns across 9 bases. Germline V gives CDR1 SGDLS, CDR2 YYNGEE. CDR3 length: 17 amino acids. Losses at the gene ends were 3 bases for V and 6 bases for J; bases not matched to a gene: 13.

The J gene is TRBJ2-7, the V gene TRBV11-2, with D maybe TRBD1 (6 bases). Germline values: CDR1 SGHAT, CDR2 FQNNGV. The CDR3 is 14 residues long. The V gene lost 4 bases and the J gene lost 6 bases, with 16 bases spanning the gap. The chain's CDR3 is CASSSSGHRREQYF. CDR3 nucleotides: TGTGCCAGCAGCTCCTCGGGACACCGTCGCGAGCAGTACTTC.

About this clone: A junction boundary mismatches the germline segment, possibly from a read error. The J gene is TRBJ2-7, the V gene TRBV7-7, with D possibly TRBD2 on 6 matching bases. The CDR3 length is 15 residues. The germline gives CDR1 SSHAT, CDR2 FNYEAQ (reference sequence). The CDR3 region is CASSLGETSTYEQYF. The CDR3 region has the DNA TGTGCTAGCAGCTTAGGGGAGACTAGTACCTACGAGCAGTACTTC. Variable domain in full (rest from reference TRBV7-7 and TRBJ2-7): GAGVSQSPRYKVTKRGQDVTLRCDPISSHATLYWYQQALGQGPEFLTYFNYEAQPDKSGLPSDRFSAERPEGSISTLTIQRTEQRDSAMYRCASSLGETSTYEQYFGPGTRLTVT.

The rearrangement uses TRBV7-2 and TRBJ1-3, with D possibly matching TRBD1 (5 bases). V gave up 2 bases and J gave up 4 bases, with 24 bases separating them. The V gene's germline CDR1 is SGHTA and CDR2 FQGNSA. This CDR3 comprises 19 residues. CDR3 amino acids: CASSLPGPGQLSPGNTIYF. CDR3 nucleotide sequence: TGTGCCAGCAGCTTACCTGGACCAGGACAACTTTCGCCCGGAAACACCATATATTTT.